What follows are 3 T cell receptor beta chains derived from one specimen sequenced in a study of blood T cell repertoires in COVID-19. The assay was immunoSEQ multiplex PCR, and TCRdb's table has in-frame clones only and misses some. The repertoire holds more than 200,000 clones, with about 87% as singletons. Sequenced sample: PBMCs or T cells enriched from blood (not recorded which). Receptors originate from a woman between 45 and 60 years old who had recovered from COVID-19.

The J gene is TRBJ2-7, the V gene TRBV28, with D tentatively TRBD2 (6 bases). Trimming pared 4 bases from V and 5 bases from J, leaving 15 bases between. The germline V gene encodes CDR1 MDHEN and CDR2 SYDVKM. The length of the CDR3 is 14 residues. The CDR3 region is CASSSGLTTDEQYF. The CDR3 nucleotides are TGTGCCAGCAGTTCGGGACTGACCACGGACGAGCAGTACTTC.

The chain joins TRBV7-3 to TRBJ1-5; 7 positions match TRBD1. V shed 10 bases, J shed 5 bases, and the junction held 14 bases outside the gene matches. The CDR3 is 15 residues long. Germline lookup yields CDR1 SGHTA and CDR2 FQGTGA. CDR3 coding DNA: TGTGCCATCTCACCGGGATGGCAGGGGGATCAGCCCCAGCATTTT. Its translation: CAISPGWQGDQPQHF.

This clone came up once. The rearrangement uses TRBV29-1 and TRBJ2-7; tentatively, D is TRBD2 (6 bases). The CDR3 contains 15 residues. In germline, CDR1 is SQVTM, CDR2 ANQGSEA. Trimming took off 1 base at V and 3 bases at J, with 16 bases between the two ends. CDR3 region: CSVEVVDTGSYEQYF. The DNA of the CDR3 is TGCAGCGTTGAAGTAGTCGACACCGGGAGCTACGAGCAGTACTTC.